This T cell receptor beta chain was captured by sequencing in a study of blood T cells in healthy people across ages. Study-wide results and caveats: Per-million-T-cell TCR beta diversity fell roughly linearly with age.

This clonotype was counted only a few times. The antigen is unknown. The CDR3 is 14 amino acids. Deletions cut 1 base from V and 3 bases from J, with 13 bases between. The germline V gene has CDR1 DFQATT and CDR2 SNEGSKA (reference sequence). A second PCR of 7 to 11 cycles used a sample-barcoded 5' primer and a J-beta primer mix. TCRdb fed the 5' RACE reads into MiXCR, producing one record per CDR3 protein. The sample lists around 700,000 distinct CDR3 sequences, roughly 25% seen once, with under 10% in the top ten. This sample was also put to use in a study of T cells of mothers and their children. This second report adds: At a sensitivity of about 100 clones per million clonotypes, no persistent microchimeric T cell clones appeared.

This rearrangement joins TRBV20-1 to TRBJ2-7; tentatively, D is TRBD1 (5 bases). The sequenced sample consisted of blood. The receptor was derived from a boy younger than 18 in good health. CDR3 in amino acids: CSARGRGSVYEQYF. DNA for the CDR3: TGCAGTGCTAGAGGAAGGGGTTCGGTCTACGAGCAGTACTTC.